Listed below are T cell receptor beta chains from one sample, sequenced in a study of T cell responses to AZD1222 COVID-19 vaccine. The table came from immunoSEQ multiplex PCR; TCRdb's copy has only in-frame clones and leaves some out. The sample has about 140,000 clones; roughly 90% are singletons. The sequencing here drew on peripheral blood, taken on day 0 of AZD1222 vaccination. The receptors originated from an adult in good health. Each CDR3 is given with its conserved first and last residue. The D gene is left open where the match is weak. Not all rows give a size; the values are once, few, many and, for expanded clones, a class.

d_call: TRBD2
j_call: TRBJ2-3
clone_size: .
v_call: TRBV3-1/TRBV3-2
cdr3_nt: TGTGCCAGCAGCCCCCACAGCGGGGGTAGCACAGATACGCAGTATTTT
cdr3_aa: CASSPHSGGSTDTQYF

d_call: TRBD1
j_call: TRBJ2-6
clone_size: .
v_call: TRBV11-2
cdr3_nt: TGTGCCAGCAGCCCCGGGACAGGGGCCTCTGGGGCCAACGTCCTGACTTTC
cdr3_aa: CASSPGTGASGANVLTF

d_call: .
j_call: TRBJ2-6
clone_size: .
v_call: TRBV4-1
cdr3_nt: TGCGCCAGCAGCCAAGATAGGGGTGGCTCTGGGGCCAACGTCCTGACTTTC
cdr3_aa: CASSQDRGGSGANVLTF

d_call: .
j_call: TRBJ2-7
clone_size: .
v_call: TRBV6-5
cdr3_nt: TGTGCCAGCAACTTAGGCTACGAGCAGTACTTC
cdr3_aa: CASNLGYEQYF

d_call: .
j_call: TRBJ1-4
clone_size: .
v_call: TRBV7-9
cdr3_nt: TGTGCCAGCAGCTTAGCGGGGACGTATGAAAAACTGTTTTTT
cdr3_aa: CASSLAGTYEKLFF

d_call: .
j_call: TRBJ1-6
clone_size: .
v_call: TRBV28
cdr3_nt: TGTGCCAGCAGCCTCGGGACACTCATCTATAATTCACCCCTCCACTTT
cdr3_aa: CASSLGTLIYNSPLHF

d_call: TRBD2
j_call: TRBJ2-7
clone_size: .
v_call: TRBV28
cdr3_nt: TGTGCCAGCAGGAGCGGGAGGGTTTACGAGCAGTACTTC
cdr3_aa: CASRSGRVYEQYF

d_call: .
j_call: TRBJ1-2
clone_size: .
v_call: TRBV5-1
cdr3_nt: TGCGCCAGCAGCGAATCAGACGGACGCTATGGCTACACCTTC
cdr3_aa: CASSESDGRYGYTF

d_call: .
j_call: TRBJ2-7
clone_size: .
v_call: TRBV28
cdr3_nt: TGTGCCAGCAGTTTAGGGGGGGAGCAGTACTTC
cdr3_aa: CASSLGGEQYF

d_call: TRBD2
j_call: TRBJ2-7
clone_size: .
v_call: TRBV3-1/TRBV3-2
cdr3_nt: TGTGCCAGCAGCCAAGTCGGGACTAGCGACGAGCAGTACTTC
cdr3_aa: CASSQVGTSDEQYF

d_call: .
j_call: TRBJ2-2
clone_size: .
v_call: TRBV7-3
cdr3_nt: TGTGCCAGCAGCTTAGCGGCCGGGGAGCTGTTTTTT
cdr3_aa: CASSLAAGELFF

d_call: .
j_call: TRBJ1-5
clone_size: .
v_call: TRBV19
cdr3_nt: TGTGCCAGTAGTATTGGGGGCCCGGGAGGTCAGCCCCAGCATTTT
cdr3_aa: CASSIGGPGGQPQHF

d_call: TRBD2
j_call: TRBJ2-5
clone_size: .
v_call: TRBV3-1/TRBV3-2
cdr3_nt: TGTGCCAGCAGCCATGGGCTAGCGGGAACCCAAGAGACCCAGTACTTC
cdr3_aa: CASSHGLAGTQETQYF

d_call: TRBD1
j_call: TRBJ1-2
clone_size: .
v_call: TRBV28
cdr3_nt: TGTGCCAGCAGTTCCCGGGACAGGGGAGCCTTAAACTATGGCTACACCTTC
cdr3_aa: CASSSRDRGALNYGYTF

d_call: .
j_call: TRBJ2-7
clone_size: .
v_call: TRBV27
cdr3_nt: TGTGCCAGCAGTACACAGGGTTCCCTCGAGCAGTACTTC
cdr3_aa: CASSTQGSLEQYF

d_call: TRBD1
j_call: TRBJ2-5
clone_size: .
v_call: TRBV11-2
cdr3_nt: TGTGCCAGCAGCCGGGACAGCCAAGAGACCCAGTACTTC
cdr3_aa: CASSRDSQETQYF

d_call: .
j_call: TRBJ1-5
clone_size: .
v_call: TRBV5-5
cdr3_nt: TGTGCCAGCAGCTTGTGGCAGGGAAGCAATCAGCCCCAGCATTTT
cdr3_aa: CASSLWQGSNQPQHF

d_call: .
j_call: TRBJ1-2
clone_size: .
v_call: TRBV5-1
cdr3_nt: TGCGCCAGCAGCTTTGAGAGTAGGTATGGCTACACCTTC
cdr3_aa: CASSFESRYGYTF

d_call: .
j_call: TRBJ2-1
clone_size: .
v_call: TRBV5-1
cdr3_nt: TGCGCCAGCAGCACAGGACAGTCCTCCTACAATGAGCAGTTCTTC
cdr3_aa: CASSTGQSSYNEQFF

d_call: .
j_call: TRBJ1-2
clone_size: .
v_call: TRBV5-4
cdr3_nt: TGTGCCAGCAGCTTGGTTTACAGGCCCTATGGCTACACCTTC
cdr3_aa: CASSLVYRPYGYTF

d_call: TRBD2
j_call: TRBJ2-3
clone_size: .
v_call: TRBV5-1
cdr3_nt: TGCGCCAGCAGCTTAATACGACTAGCGGGAGCGGATACGCAGTATTTT
cdr3_aa: CASSLIRLAGADTQYF

d_call: .
j_call: TRBJ1-2
clone_size: .
v_call: TRBV5-5
cdr3_nt: TGTGCCAGCAGCTTGACCCAACAGGGCTACTATGGCTACACCTTC
cdr3_aa: CASSLTQQGYYGYTF

d_call: .
j_call: TRBJ2-7
clone_size: once
v_call: TRBV15
cdr3_nt: TGTGCCACCAAAAGGGTCAATTCCTACGAGCAGTACTTC
cdr3_aa: CATKRVNSYEQYF

d_call: TRBD2
j_call: TRBJ2-2
clone_size: .
v_call: TRBV9
cdr3_nt: TGTGCCAGCAGCCCCCCCCCGGGGGGGCATACCGGGGAGCTGTTTTTT
cdr3_aa: CASSPPPGGHTGELFF

d_call: .
j_call: TRBJ2-3
clone_size: .
v_call: TRBV2
cdr3_nt: TGTGCCAGCAGGCCGCCGGGAGGGGGCTTGATGGCAGATACGCAGTATTTT
cdr3_aa: CASRPPGGGLMADTQYF

d_call: .
j_call: TRBJ1-2
clone_size: once
v_call: TRBV6-2/TRBV6-3
cdr3_nt: TGTGCCAGCAGTTACACCCAGTATGGCTACACCTTC
cdr3_aa: CASSYTQYGYTF

d_call: .
j_call: TRBJ2-5
clone_size: .
v_call: TRBV28
cdr3_nt: TGTGCCAGCAAATTGTGGCTAGCAGAGACCCAGTACTTC
cdr3_aa: CASKLWLAETQYF

d_call: .
j_call: TRBJ2-5
clone_size: .
v_call: TRBV28
cdr3_nt: TGTGCCAGCAGTTTTACAGGGTCGGGTGAGACCCAGTACTTC
cdr3_aa: CASSFTGSGETQYF

d_call: TRBD1
j_call: TRBJ1-3
clone_size: .
v_call: TRBV2
cdr3_nt: TGTGCCAGCAGCCTGGGACAGGACCACTCTGGAAACACCATATATTTT
cdr3_aa: CASSLGQDHSGNTIYF

d_call: .
j_call: TRBJ2-1
clone_size: .
v_call: TRBV3-1/TRBV3-2
cdr3_nt: TGTGCCAGCAGCTACAGGGTTGAGCAGTTCTTC
cdr3_aa: CASSYRVEQFF

d_call: .
j_call: TRBJ2-2
clone_size: .
v_call: TRBV6-2/TRBV6-3
cdr3_nt: TGTGCCAGCAGTTACTCGAATGGACCCGGGGAGCTGTTTTTT
cdr3_aa: CASSYSNGPGELFF

d_call: .
j_call: TRBJ2-3
clone_size: once
v_call: TRBV6-5
cdr3_nt: TGTGCCAGCAGCAAAATGGAGGGAGCCGGGAGTACGCAGTATTTT
cdr3_aa: CASSKMEGAGSTQYF

d_call: TRBD2
j_call: TRBJ2-7
clone_size: .
v_call: TRBV5-5
cdr3_nt: TGTGCCAGCAGCTTGGAGGGTAGCGGGATCTACGAGCAGTACTTC
cdr3_aa: CASSLEGSGIYEQYF

d_call: TRBD2
j_call: TRBJ2-7
clone_size: .
v_call: TRBV2
cdr3_nt: TGTGCCAGCACCGGCGGGGGACCCTACGAGCAGTACTTC
cdr3_aa: CASTGGGPYEQYF

d_call: TRBD2
j_call: TRBJ2-1
clone_size: .
v_call: TRBV15
cdr3_nt: TGTGCCACCAGCAGAGATTGGCTAGCGGGGGGCAGCTACAATGAGCAGTTCTTC
cdr3_aa: CATSRDWLAGGSYNEQFF

d_call: .
j_call: TRBJ2-2
clone_size: .
v_call: TRBV29-1
cdr3_nt: TGCAGCGTTCTGTACACCGGGGAGCTGTTTTTT
cdr3_aa: CSVLYTGELFF

d_call: .
j_call: TRBJ2-5
clone_size: .
v_call: TRBV9
cdr3_nt: TGTGCCAGCAGCGTAGTTGGGGGGACGGGAGAGACCCAGTACTTC
cdr3_aa: CASSVVGGTGETQYF

d_call: .
j_call: TRBJ2-5
clone_size: .
v_call: TRBV28
cdr3_nt: TGTGCCAGCAGTTTGAGCTCGGAGCAGGGGGAGACCCAGTACTTC
cdr3_aa: CASSLSSEQGETQYF

d_call: .
j_call: TRBJ1-5
clone_size: .
v_call: TRBV19
cdr3_nt: TGTGCCAGTACTCAGACAGGAGTGGGGAATCAGCCCCAGCATTTT
cdr3_aa: CASTQTGVGNQPQHF

d_call: TRBD2
j_call: TRBJ2-7
clone_size: .
v_call: TRBV11-2
cdr3_nt: TGTGCCAGCAGCCTGGGGACTAGCGGAAACTACGAGCAGTACTTC
cdr3_aa: CASSLGTSGNYEQYF

d_call: .
j_call: TRBJ1-1
clone_size: .
v_call: TRBV15
cdr3_nt: TGTGCCACCAGCAGAGTCCAGATGGGTACTGAAGCTTTCTTT
cdr3_aa: CATSRVQMGTEAFF

d_call: .
j_call: TRBJ2-7
clone_size: .
v_call: TRBV5-1
cdr3_nt: TGCGCCAGTAAGTATGAGGAGGGTCTCGAGCAGTACTTC
cdr3_aa: CASKYEEGLEQYF

d_call: .
j_call: TRBJ2-5
clone_size: .
v_call: TRBV2
cdr3_nt: TGTGCCAGCAGGATGACACAAACGGAGACCCAGTACTTC
cdr3_aa: CASRMTQTETQYF

d_call: TRBD1
j_call: TRBJ1-2
clone_size: .
v_call: TRBV6-2/TRBV6-3
cdr3_nt: TGTGCCAGCAGTAATCGTCAATTTGGGACAGATGGCTACACCTTC
cdr3_aa: CASSNRQFGTDGYTF

d_call: .
j_call: TRBJ1-3
clone_size: .
v_call: TRBV2
cdr3_nt: TGTGCCAGCAAGGGCCTCGGAAACACCATATATTTT
cdr3_aa: CASKGLGNTIYF

d_call: TRBD2
j_call: TRBJ2-7
clone_size: .
v_call: TRBV25-1
cdr3_nt: TGTGCCAGCAGTCCAGGACTAGGAAGCTCCTACGAGCAGTACTTC
cdr3_aa: CASSPGLGSSYEQYF

d_call: TRBD1
j_call: TRBJ2-7
clone_size: .
v_call: TRBV7-9
cdr3_nt: TGTGCCAGCAGCTATGAGAGACAGGGGGCGGGTGAGCAGTACTTC
cdr3_aa: CASSYERQGAGEQYF

d_call: .
j_call: TRBJ1-1
clone_size: .
v_call: TRBV6-2/TRBV6-3
cdr3_nt: TGTGCCAGCAGTCGCCTTAGGACGGGAACTGAAGCTTTCTTT
cdr3_aa: CASSRLRTGTEAFF

d_call: .
j_call: TRBJ1-1
clone_size: once
v_call: TRBV6-5
cdr3_nt: TGTGCCAGCAGTTCACTGGGCCAGAAAGCTTTCTTT
cdr3_aa: CASSSLGQKAFF

d_call: .
j_call: TRBJ1-1
clone_size: .
v_call: TRBV6-4
cdr3_nt: TGTGCCAGCACCTCAGACACGGTTCATACTGAAGCTTTCTTT
cdr3_aa: CASTSDTVHTEAFF

d_call: TRBD1
j_call: TRBJ1-3
clone_size: .
v_call: TRBV11-2
cdr3_nt: TGTGCCAGCGCCGGGGGGACAGTCTCTGGAAACACCATATATTTT
cdr3_aa: CASAGGTVSGNTIYF

d_call: .
j_call: TRBJ2-7
clone_size: .
v_call: TRBV5-4
cdr3_nt: TGTGCCAGCAGCCCGGTGAACTCCGAGCAGTACTTC
cdr3_aa: CASSPVNSEQYF

d_call: .
j_call: TRBJ1-2
clone_size: .
v_call: TRBV5-5
cdr3_nt: TGTGCCAGCAGCTTGGACTCAATTGGGGGCTACACCTTC
cdr3_aa: CASSLDSIGGYTF

d_call: TRBD2
j_call: TRBJ2-1
clone_size: .
v_call: TRBV28
cdr3_nt: TGTGCCACCGGGAGGGGATCCTACAATGAGCAGTTCTTC
cdr3_aa: CATGRGSYNEQFF

d_call: .
j_call: TRBJ1-1
clone_size: .
v_call: TRBV3-1/TRBV3-2
cdr3_nt: TGTGCCAGCAGCCAAGTCCAGTGGACTGAAGCTTTCTTT
cdr3_aa: CASSQVQWTEAFF

d_call: .
j_call: TRBJ1-6
clone_size: once
v_call: TRBV4-1
cdr3_nt: TGCGCCAGCAGCCAAGAGGCGGATAATTCACCCCTCCACTTT
cdr3_aa: CASSQEADNSPLHF

d_call: TRBD2
j_call: TRBJ2-5
clone_size: .
v_call: TRBV19
cdr3_nt: TGTGCCAGTAGTACTCGACTAGCGGTGGAGACCCAGTACTTC
cdr3_aa: CASSTRLAVETQYF

d_call: .
j_call: TRBJ1-5
clone_size: .
v_call: TRBV15
cdr3_nt: TGTGCCACCAGCATCCAGAATAGCGGAGGGCCCCAGCATTTT
cdr3_aa: CATSIQNSGGPQHF